This T cell receptor beta chain was retrieved from a study of blood T cell repertoires in COVID-19. About the study: Sample material is recorded as cDNA or gDNA derived from T cells, B-cell-depleted T cells, or PBMCs.

Trimming removed 7 bases from V and 5 bases from J; junction bases left unmatched: 7. The CDR3 length is 15 residues. Per germline, CDR1 MNHEY and CDR2 SVGAGI. Per the original data handling: For nucleated cells, counts were estimated from reference gene primer amplification. TCRdb's copy holds only in-frame clones and misses some; the assay was immunoSEQ multiplex PCR. That table is the source of V, J and clone size, and D and trimming were worked out from the DNA. The sample includes about 120,000 clones, 65% to 85% seen only once; the top ten take roughly 15%. Input material: peripheral blood. The sequence derives from a man younger than 40 with COVID-19, enrolled during active disease. The V call is TRBV6-5, the J call TRBJ2-1; 11 positions match TRBD2. The CDR3 nucleotides are TGTGCCAGCACCGCAACTAGCGGGAGCGACAATGAGCAGTTCTTC. This translates into CASTATSGSDNEQFF.